This T cell receptor beta chain was documented in a study of blood T cell repertoires in COVID-19. Authors' data handling: Reference gene primers were amplified, and this amplification served to estimate nucleated cell counts. TCRdb's table, derived via immunoSEQ multiplex PCR, lists solely in-frame clones and lacks some. V, J and clone size reflect that table, while D and trimming were determined from the DNA. This sample has 300,000 to 400,000 clones, with almost 90% found just once. This clone appeared a single time. Specimen: peripheral blood. This TCR was sampled from an older woman with COVID-19, enrolled during active disease.

DNA for the CDR3: TGTGCCAGCAGCTTTGGGGGCGAAACAGATACGCAGTATTTT. It codes for CASSFGGETDTQYF. The V call is TRBV7-9, the J call TRBJ2-3; D might be TRBD1 (6 bases). CDR1 is SEHNR, CDR2 FQNEAQ, per germline (reference sequence). This CDR3 has 14 residues. V was clipped by 3 bases and J by 3 bases, with 10 bases between them.